Listed here are 22 T cell receptor beta chains from one sample, sequenced in a study of blood T cell repertoires in COVID-19. Repertoires were generated with immunoSEQ multiplex PCR, while TCRdb's copy carries only in-frame clones and drops some. The table records some 250,000 clones, roughly 93% of them present only once. Specimen: PBMCs or T cells enriched from blood (not recorded which). The receptors were gathered from a woman in her thirties or forties with acute COVID-19.

This clone was found once. The rearrangement links TRBV24-1 to TRBJ2-3, with 15 nucleotides matching TRBD2. This CDR3 has 17 residues. Germline V CDR1 and CDR2: KGHDR, SFDVKD. Trimming took 4 bases from V and 4 from J; bases not matched to a gene: 5. CDR3 sequence: CATSDVGLAGGADTQYF. The CDR3 bases are TGTGCCACCAGTGACGTCGGACTAGCGGGAGGGGCAGATACGCAGTATTTT.

This chain links TRBV3-1 (or the pseudogene TRBV3-2) with TRBJ2-1; 13 positions agree with TRBD2. The germline V gene has CDR1 LGHDT and CDR2 YNNKEL (reference sequence). CDR3 length equals 17 residues. The V gene end was trimmed by 2 bases and the J gene end by 5 bases; junction bases not matched to a gene: 6. DNA for the CDR3: TGTGCCAGCAGCCAAATGGGACTAGCGGGGCCGAACAATGAGCAGTTCTTC. It is translated as CASSQMGLAGPNNEQFF.

The V and J genes are TRBV11-2 and TRBJ1-4, with D uncertain. CDR1 and CDR2 from the germline V gene are SGHAT and FQNNGV. The CDR3 is 12 residues long. Trimming left V 1 base short and J 8 bases short, with 5 bases between. The DNA of the CDR3 is TGTGCCAGCAGCTTAGGTCGGGAAAAACTGTTTTTT. This translates into CASSLGREKLFF. The whole variable domain, remainder taken from reference TRBV11-2 and TRBJ1-4, is EAGVAQSPRYKIIEKRQSVAFWCNPISGHATLYWYQQILGQGPKLLIQFQNNGVVDDSQLPKDRFSAERLKGVDSTLKIQPAKLEDSAVYLCASSLGREKLFFGSGTQLSVL.

This rearrangement joins TRBV3-1 (or the pseudogene TRBV3-2) to TRBJ2-7; 10 nucleotides agree with TRBD2. From germline, CDR1 is LGHDT and CDR2 YNNKEL (reference sequence). CDR3 length: 16 amino acids. The junction had 6 bases not matched to a gene; V was cut back by 1 base and J by 3 bases. The CDR3 here is CASSQGPSGSGYEQYF. CDR3 coding DNA: TGTGCCAGCAGCCAAGGACCTAGCGGGAGTGGCTACGAGCAGTACTTC.

V usage is TRBV5-4 and J usage is TRBJ2-3; 8 bases are shared with TRBD1. V was clipped by 4 bases and J by 1 base; unmatched bases: 5. Germline V lookup: CDR1 SGHNT, CDR2 YYREEE (reference sequence). This CDR3 comprises 15 residues. As DNA, the CDR3 is TGTGCCAGCAGCCCTGGGACAGGAGGCACAGATACGCAGTATTTT. This translates into CASSPGTGGTDTQYF.

The chain uses TRBV14 and TRBJ2-1; TRBD2 matches 14 bases. V lost 4 bases, J lost 9 bases, and 11 bases stayed unmatched. Germline assignment: CDR1 SGHDN and CDR2 FVKESK. CDR3 length: 17 residues. The CDR3 nucleotides are TGTGCCAGCAGCCCTAGTCCGGGACTAGCGGGAGATGGTGAGCAGTTCTTC. Its protein is CASSPSPGLAGDGEQFF.

This clone was observed a single time. The V call is TRBV5-1, the J call TRBJ2-5; D is perhaps TRBD1 (5 bases). Trimming shortened V by 0 bases and J by 1 base, and 10 bases separated the two germline ends. Germline V gene lookup returns CDR1 SGHRS and CDR2 YFSETQ. This CDR3 region has 15 residues. DNA of the CDR3: TGCGCCAGCAGCTTGGACCCAGGGCCCCAAGAGACCCAGTACTTC. Its translation: CASSLDPGPQETQYF.

This clone has a handful of counts. The chain has TRBV4-2 and TRBJ1-5; D not certain. The CDR3 has 15 amino acids. Germline V gives CDR1 LGHNA, CDR2 YNFKEQ. The V and J ends lost 0 bases and 5 bases respectively, with 11 bases between them. Here the CDR3 reads CASSQDLQEDQPQHF. The DNA for the CDR3 is TGTGCCAGCAGCCAAGACTTGCAGGAAGATCAGCCCCAGCATTTT.

This chain uses TRBV5-4 with TRBJ2-1; 8 bases are a match to TRBD2. Germline V gives CDR1 SGHNT, CDR2 YYREEE (reference sequence). This CDR3 is built from 15 residues. Trimming cost V 1 base and J 4 bases; bases outside gene matches: 4. CDR3 loop: CASSLKSGGYNEQFF. The CDR3, as DNA: TGTGCCAGCAGCTTGAAAAGCGGGGGTTACAATGAGCAGTTCTTC.

The chain is built from TRBV4-1 and TRBJ1-5; 7 nucleotides line up with TRBD1. Germline V gene lookup returns CDR1 MGHRA and CDR2 YSYEKL. The CDR3 is 16 amino acids. J gave up 2 bases and V 3 bases, and 7 bases lay outside the gene matches. Written as DNA, the CDR3 is TGCGCCAGCAGCCAGATACAGGGGTTGGGCAATCAGCCCCAGCATTTT. This translates into CASSQIQGLGNQPQHF.

The chain couples TRBV7-9 to TRBJ1-3, with D possibly being TRBD1 (6 bases). Germline lookup yields CDR1 SEHNR and CDR2 FQNEAQ (reference sequence). The germline V and J ends were trimmed by 4 bases and 0 bases, with 10 bases remaining between them. The CDR3 covers 15 residues. The CDR3 protein is CASSSGQPSGNTIYF. CDR3 DNA: TGTGCCAGCAGCTCCGGACAGCCCTCTGGAAACACCATATATTTT.

V is TRBV19 and J is TRBJ1-6; 8 bases match TRBD1. The CDR3 is 17 amino acids. Germline CDR1 reads LNHDA; CDR2 reads SQIVND (reference sequence). Losses at the gene ends were 1 base for V and 6 bases for J; bases not matched to a gene: 8. CDR3 sequence reads: CASSIVNRGSGNSPLHF. For the CDR3, the DNA is TGTGCCAGTAGTATAGTTAACAGGGGGAGCGGTAATTCACCCCTCCACTTT.

The rearrangement links TRBV11-2 to TRBJ2-3; 15 bases match TRBD2. Unmatched junction bases numbered 8, after V lost 5 bases and J lost 2 bases. The germline V gene encodes CDR1 SGHAT and CDR2 FQNNGV. The CDR3 length is 18 residues. The CDR3 DNA sequence: TGTGCCAGCAGCGGACCGGGACTAGCGGGGGGCCCCACAGATACGCAGTATTTT. Protein sequence: CASSGPGLAGGPTDTQYF.

The chain recombines TRBV30 with TRBJ1-1; 11 positions agree with TRBD1. Germline-derived CDR1 and CDR2 are GTSNPN and SVGIG (reference sequence). V shed 5 bases and J 5 bases; nucleotides not matched to a gene: 7. The CDR3 runs 14 residues. The CDR3 coding sequence is TGTGCCTGGGGATCCGGGACAGGGGGTACTGAAGCTTTCTTT. Its protein product is CAWGSGTGGTEAFF.

The chain is built from TRBV7-2 and TRBJ2-1; TRBD2 aligns across 8 bases. V lost 5 bases and J lost 10; bases outside the gene matches: 10. The CDR3 is 14 residues long. The germline V gene encodes CDR1 SGHTA and CDR2 FQGNSA. For the CDR3, the DNA is TGTGCCAGCAGCGTCTCCGGGACTAGAAGCGAGCAGTTCTTC. Residues: CASSVSGTRSEQFF.

The CDR3 sequence is CASSPDWGGAEDTQYF. DNA for the CDR3: TGTGCCAGCAGCCCAGATTGGGGGGGGGCTGAAGATACGCAGTATTTT. The chain has TRBV7-3 and TRBJ2-3; D perhaps matches TRBD2 (7 bases). V was shortened by 5 bases and J by 5 bases, with 20 bases between the two germline ends. The CDR3 length is 16 residues. Germline V lookup: CDR1 SGHTA, CDR2 FQGTGA.

The chain combines TRBV4-2 with TRBJ1-2; maybe TRBD1 (5 bases). The CDR3 covers 15 residues. V lost 3 bases and J lost 4, with 15 bases in between. Per the germline V gene, CDR1 is LGHNA and CDR2 is YNFKEQ. CDR3 sequence reads: CASSQRDDQGYGYTF. The CDR3 DNA is TGTGCCAGCAGCCAGCGGGACGACCAGGGCTATGGCTACACCTTC.

The chain employs TRBV7-9 and TRBJ2-1, with a weak D call TRBD1 (6 bases). Germline loops: CDR1 SEHNR, CDR2 FQNEAQ (reference sequence). The CDR3 consists of 18 residues. Deletions cut 4 bases from V and 0 bases from J, with 19 bases between. The CDR3 reads CASSSLGRTGSSYNEQFF. DNA of the CDR3: TGTGCCAGCAGCTCCCTAGGGAGAACAGGGAGCTCCTACAATGAGCAGTTCTTC.

The V gene is TRBV12-3 or TRBV12-4, the J gene TRBJ1-1; D unresolved. This CDR3 spans 13 amino acids. V lost 7 bases and J 7 bases, leaving 16 bases between the germline ends. The DNA for the CDR3 is TGTGCCAGCACTCTAAGTTTAACGATTGAAGCTTTCTTT. It encodes CASTLSLTIEAFF.

The chain combines TRBV7-3 with TRBJ1-3; TRBD1 matches at 8 bases. This CDR3 has 15 residues. Germline V gene sequence: CDR1 SGHTA, CDR2 FQGTGA. V lost 2 bases and J lost 2; bases outside the gene matches: 2. CDR3 nucleotides: TGTGCCAGCAGCTTATCAGGGGGCGCTGGAAACACCATATATTTT. Protein sequence: CASSLSGGAGNTIYF. The entire variable domain, with the rest obtained from reference TRBV7-3 and TRBJ1-3, is as follows: GAGVSQTPSNKVTEKGKYVELRCDPISGHTALYWYRQSLGQGPEFLIYFQGTGAADDSGLPNDRFFAVRPEGSVSTLKIQRTERGDSAVYLCASSLSGGAGNTIYFGEGSWLTVV.

This chain links TRBV5-1 with TRBJ1-4; TRBD1 matches at 8 bases. With 4 bases clipped from V and 8 bases from J, the junction kept 4 bases outside the gene matches. This CDR3 is 13 amino acids long. CDR1 is SGHRS and CDR2 is YFSETQ in the germline V gene. The CDR3 nucleotides are TGCGCCAGCAGCCCCGACAGGGGCGAAAAACTGTTTTTT. Encoded protein: CASSPDRGEKLFF.

CDR3 nucleotides: TGTGCCAGCAGCTTAGTACTTAATGAAAAACTGTTTTTT. It specifies CASSLVLNEKLFF. The chain joins TRBV11-3 to TRBJ1-4; D uncertain. V dropped 1 base and J dropped 4 bases, with 4 bases sitting between them. The CDR3 consists of 13 residues. CDR1 and CDR2 from the germline V gene are SGHNT and YENEEA.